This T cell receptor beta chain comes out of a study of neurological immune-mediated disorders. This clonotype was seen repeatedly, ten times or more. TCRdb processed the 5' RACE reads anew with MiXCR; each CDR3 protein has one entry. In the table there are some 15,000 distinct CDR3 sequences, roughly 6.9% of which are singletons. Sequencing was performed on CD8+ T cells from blood. The sequence derives from a middle-aged woman in good health.

CDR3 protein: CASSPGPRETQYF. The DNA for the CDR3 is TGTGCCAGCAGCCCCGGCCCCCGGGAGACCCAGTACTTC. The chain uses TRBV9 and TRBJ2-5, with D uncertain. Germline values: CDR1 SGDLS, CDR2 YYNGEE. The V end lost 4 bases, the J end lost 5 bases, and 12 bases lay between the germline ends. The CDR3 spans 13 residues.